This TCR beta chain was retrieved from a study of response to subunit inactivated influenza vaccine. Trimming removed 5 bases at V and 0 bases at J, with 14 bases between. This CDR3 has 16 residues. Whole-study results and caveats: After each seasonal influenza vaccination, few new T cells are recruited, the authors suggested.

This clonotype was seen a few times. The antigen remains unidentified. In TCRdb, the RT-PCR reads were re-called with MiXCR into one record per CDR3 protein. The sample includes hundreds of thousands of distinct CDR3 sequences, 7.5% to 8.5% of them seen just once. This sequence joins TRBV12-3 or TRBV12-4 and TRBJ1-3; D call uncertain. The clonotype was recovered from a man aged 50 to 69 who received an inactivated influenza vaccine. The specimen was PBMCs from blood, collected less than 25 months after vaccination. CDR3 nucleotides: TGTGCCAGCAGTCCCTCAAGAAGGTTCTCTGGAAACACCATATATTTT. Translation gives CASSPSRRFSGNTIYF.